One sample yielded the 2 T cell receptor beta chains listed below, sequenced in a study of T-cell memory formation after mild COVID-19. A single record per CDR3 protein comes from TCRdb applying MiXCR to the 5' RACE reads. The sample yields 290,000 or so distinct CDR3 sequences, approximately 19% seen once. Sequenced: PBMCs or a T cell subset sorted from them (not recorded which). The receptors here all came from a man between 18 and 29 years old who had mild COVID-19 (a few samples of this study predate the infection). Cell type and time point are not known.

This clonotype has a handful of counts. The gene calls are TRBV7-9 and TRBJ1-5; possibly TRBD1 for D (6 bases). V was cut by 0 bases and J by 1 base, with 10 bases left in between. Looked up from germline, CDR1 is SEHNR and CDR2 is FQNEAQ (reference sequence). This CDR3 is 16 amino acids long. CDR3 amino acids: CASSLARGQSNQPQHF. CDR3 nucleotides: TGTGCCAGCAGCTTAGCGCGGGGGCAAAGCAATCAGCCCCAGCATTTT.

This clonotype was observed a few times. The chain carries TRBV7-9 and TRBJ1-2; 9 nucleotides agree with TRBD1. There are 14 residues in the CDR3. V shed 8 bases and J 0 bases; nucleotides not matched to a gene: 4. CDR1 is SEHNR, CDR2 FQNEAQ, per germline (reference sequence). The CDR3 coding sequence is TGTGCCAGCTTACGGACAGGGGCTAACTATGGCTACACCTTC. Translated: CASLRTGANYGYTF.